Listed below are T cell receptor beta chains from one sample, sequenced in a study of cytomegalovirus exposure and HLA in healthy donors. Profiled with immunoSEQ multiplex PCR; TCRdb holds only in-frame clones, not every one. The sample has around 100,000 clones; approximately 66% are singletons. Sequenced input: PBMCs. Receptors originate from a man between 25 and 39 years old in good health and CMV-seronegative. CDR3s include the opening cysteine and the closing phenylalanine or tryptophan. Fields, in order: J gene, D gene, clone size, V gene, CDR3 protein, CDR3 DNA. D genes are given only for firm matches. Rows may omit the clone size; those that give it use once, few, many or a size class.

TRBJ2-5 TRBD2 - TRBV28 CASSLGTSRIEQYF TGTGCCAGCAGTTTAGGGACTAGCAGGATAGAGCAGTACTTC
TRBJ2-6 - - TRBV12-5 CASGLIQRDTGANVLTF TGTGCTAGTGGTTTGATCCAACGGGACACTGGGGCCAACGTCCTGACTTTC
TRBJ2-5 - few TRBV29-1 CSVAVQETQYF TGCAGCGTTGCTGTACAAGAGACCCAGTACTTC
TRBJ2-7 - - TRBV16 CASSQSSGNEQYF TGTGCCAGCAGCCAATCTTCGGGGAACGAGCAGTACTTC
TRBJ2-1 TRBD2 once TRBV7-3 CASSSLIAGGKNEQFF TGTGCCAGCAGCTCACTAATAGCGGGGGGGAAGAATGAGCAGTTCTTC
TRBJ1-2 - once TRBV7-2 CASSPRTLSSYGYTF TGTGCCAGCAGCCCCCGGACACTGAGCAGCTATGGCTACACCTTC
TRBJ2-7 - few TRBV11-2 CASGHPGYEQYF TGTGCCAGCGGGCACCCGGGGTACGAGCAGTACTTC
TRBJ2-7 TRBD1 few TRBV10-2 CASSEFGTGFNEQYF TGCGCCAGCAGTGAGTTCGGGACAGGGTTTAACGAGCAGTACTTC
TRBJ2-7 - - TRBV9 CASSVGTSGYEQYF TGTGCCAGCAGCGTAGGGACCAGCGGCTACGAGCAGTACTTC
TRBJ2-5 TRBD2 - TRBV7-9 CASSLSGGRAGETQYF TGTGCCAGCAGCTTAAGCGGCGGGAGGGCCGGAGAGACCCAGTACTTC
TRBJ2-5 TRBD1 - TRBV7-9 CASSLKGQPREETQYF TGTGCCAGCAGCCTGAAGGGACAGCCGAGGGAAGAGACCCAGTACTTC
TRBJ1-2 TRBD1 - TRBV5-4 CASSLSDRNHGYTF TGTGCCAGCAGCTTGTCGGACAGGAACCATGGCTACACCTTC
TRBJ2-1 TRBD2 - TRBV2 CAWGLAGLGEQFF TGTGCCTGGGGACTAGCGGGCCTAGGTGAGCAGTTCTTC
TRBJ2-2 - - TRBV5-7 CASSLSLAPGELFF TGTGCCAGCAGCTTGTCGTTAGCTCCCGGGGAGCTGTTTTTT
TRBJ2-5 TRBD2 - TRBV5-1 CASSLAPSGGSQETQYF TGCGCCAGCAGCTTGGCTCCTAGCGGGGGAAGCCAAGAGACCCAGTACTTC
TRBJ1-2 - - TRBV7-4 CASRAGGPYGYTF TGTGCCAGCAGAGCCGGAGGGCCCTATGGCTACACCTTC
TRBJ1-3 TRBD1 - TRBV10-3 CAISEGTGYGNTIYF TGTGCCATCAGTGAAGGGACAGGGTACGGAAACACCATATATTTT
TRBJ2-7 TRBD1 - TRBV15 CATSENYRGEYEQYF TGTGCCACCAGCGAAAACTACAGGGGAGAGTACGAGCAGTACTTC
TRBJ2-7 TRBD1 - TRBV27 CASSLTGDFYEQYF TGTGCCAGCAGTTTGACAGGGGACTTCTACGAGCAGTACTTC
TRBJ2-3 - - TRBV7-3 CASSLTPSRADTQYF TGTGCCAGCAGCTTAACGCCTAGCCGGGCAGATACGCAGTATTTT
TRBJ2-1 - - TRBV7-3 CASSLDSPNEQFF TGTGCCAGCAGCTTGGACTCTCCCAATGAGCAGTTCTTC
TRBJ2-5 - - TRBV28 CATSIGRETQYF TGTGCCACCTCTATAGGGAGAGAGACCCAGTACTTC
TRBJ2-7 TRBD1 - TRBV6-5 CASSWRTGYEQYF TGTGCCAGCAGTTGGAGGACAGGTTACGAGCAGTACTTC
TRBJ2-3 - - TRBV5-1 CASSFDGGYTDTQYF TGCGCCAGCAGCTTTGACGGAGGATACACAGATACGCAGTATTTT
TRBJ2-1 - - TRBV2 CASSGQGYNEQFF TGTGCCAGCAGTGGGCAGGGGTACAATGAGCAGTTCTTC
TRBJ1-6 TRBD1 - TRBV27 CASSPFGGTVVNSPLHF TGTGCCAGCAGCCCCTTTGGGGGGACAGTCGTTAATTCACCCCTCCACTTT
TRBJ2-7 - - TRBV4-2 CASSQDQLSYQPFRRVWYEQYF TGTGCCAGCAGCCAAGACCAACTCTCCTACCAGCCGTTCCGCAGGGTATGGTACGAGCAGTACTTC
TRBJ1-1 - - TRBV10-1 CASSGRSNTEAFF TGCGCCAGCAGTGGGCGGTCGAACACTGAAGCTTTCTTT
TRBJ2-3 TRBD2 few TRBV5-1 CASSLAGRGETDTQYF TGCGCCAGCAGCTTGGCCGGGAGGGGGGAGACAGATACGCAGTATTTT
TRBJ2-3 TRBD2 - TRBV10-3 CAIRSRSSGGASTDTQYF TGTGCCATCAGAAGCCGTAGTAGCGGGGGGGCTAGCACAGATACGCAGTATTTT
TRBJ2-3 TRBD2 few TRBV7-8 CASSSAGGNTDTQYF TGTGCCAGCAGCTCAGCGGGGGGGAACACAGATACGCAGTATTTT
TRBJ2-7 - - TRBV6-5 CASSYRTAMYEQYF TGTGCCAGCAGTTACAGGACAGCCATGTACGAGCAGTACTTC
TRBJ2-5 - - TRBV25-1 CASSLAGAGWQETQYF TGTGCCAGCAGTCTGGCGGGGGCGGGATGGCAAGAGACCCAGTACTTC
TRBJ2-5 TRBD1 - TRBV6-5 CASSHDRVLQETQYF TGTGCCAGCAGCCACGACAGGGTCCTACAAGAGACCCAGTACTTC
TRBJ2-7 TRBD1 - TRBV2 CASRATGTYEQYF TGTGCCAGCAGGGCGACAGGGACCTACGAGCAGTACTTC
TRBJ2-7 TRBD1 once TRBV7-3 CASSATGADEQYF TGTGCCAGCAGCGCGACAGGGGCCGACGAGCAGTACTTC
TRBJ2-1 - - TRBV19 CATDTYNEQFF TGTGCCACCGACACGTACAATGAGCAGTTCTTC
TRBJ1-2 - - TRBV30 CAWGPGGIGIYGYTF TGTGCCTGGGGGCCCGGGGGGATAGGGATCTATGGCTACACCTTC
TRBJ1-1 TRBD1 few TRBV23-1 CASSSPGQGTKNTEAFF TGCGCCAGCAGTTCCCCGGGACAGGGGACGAAGAACACTGAAGCTTTCTTT
TRBJ2-1 - - TRBV30 CAWTAVDEQFF TGTGCCTGGACGGCGGTAGATGAGCAGTTCTTC
TRBJ2-7 TRBD1 - TRBV5-4 CASSSTGTGRDEQYF TGTGCCAGCAGCTCTACCGGGACAGGAAGGGACGAGCAGTACTTC
TRBJ1-1 TRBD1 - TRBV5-1 CASSPQGGHEAFF TGCGCCAGCAGCCCTCAGGGGGGTCATGAAGCTTTCTTT
TRBJ1-2 TRBD1 - TRBV28 CASTLGPGQFYGYTF TGTGCCAGCACCCTCGGGCCGGGACAGTTCTATGGCTACACCTTC
TRBJ1-1 - - TRBV7-9 CASSPSWQGDKGTEAFF TGTGCCAGCAGCCCATCGTGGCAGGGTGATAAGGGGACTGAAGCTTTCTTT
TRBJ2-3 - - TRBV19 CASNQVGGTDTQYF TGTGCCAGTAATCAAGTCGGAGGGACAGATACGCAGTATTTT
TRBJ2-1 TRBD1 few TRBV7-3 CASSTDRGLYNEQFF TGTGCCAGCAGCACAGACAGGGGGTTGTACAATGAGCAGTTCTTC
TRBJ1-2 - - TRBV29-1 CSVERGYGYTF TGCAGCGTTGAACGGGGGTATGGCTACACCTTC
TRBJ2-7 TRBD2 few TRBV13 CASSPELGGSSYEQYF TGTGCCAGCAGCCCGGAGCTGGGAGGGAGCTCCTACGAGCAGTACTTC
TRBJ2-2 - - TRBV4-1 CASSHVTDPGELFF TGCGCCAGCAGCCATGTGACAGACCCCGGGGAGCTGTTTTTT
TRBJ1-3 - - TRBV7-6 CASSLDKGFSGNTIYF TGTGCCAGCAGCCTGGACAAGGGCTTCTCTGGAAACACCATATATTTT
TRBJ1-2 - - TRBV7-2 CASSLGRVYGYTF TGTGCCAGCAGCTTAGGTCGGGTTTATGGCTACACCTTC
TRBJ2-7 - - TRBV5-1 CASSPGTNLLVGQYF TGCGCCAGCAGCCCGGGGACAAACCTCCTCGTGGGGCAGTACTTC
TRBJ2-7 - - TRBV20-1 CSARVGAEQYF TGCAGTGCTAGAGTAGGGGCCGAGCAGTACTTC
TRBJ1-1 - - TRBV6-5 CASSSPSGESTEAFF TGTGCCAGCAGTTCCCCTTCAGGGGAGAGCACTGAAGCTTTCTTT
TRBJ2-7 TRBD2 - TRBV28 CASSLRDSGATYEQYF TGTGCCAGCAGTTTACGGGATAGCGGGGCGACCTACGAGCAGTACTTC
TRBJ1-3 - few TRBV6-5 CASSYGGAKNTIYF TGTGCCAGCAGTTACGGGGGGGCCAAGAACACCATATATTTT
TRBJ1-2 - - TRBV6-5 CASSEGGDRGYTF TGTGCCAGCAGTGAGGGAGGGGATCGTGGCTACACCTTC
TRBJ2-3 TRBD2 - TRBV27 CASSQSPGLAGTDTQYF TGTGCCAGCAGTCAATCCCCGGGACTAGCGGGAACAGATACGCAGTATTTT